One sample yielded the 23 T cell receptor beta chains listed below, sequenced in a study of T cells in Graves' hyperthyroidism and ophthalmopathy. Amplification of TCR beta CDR3 regions used RNA as the template. The TCR CDR3 was amplified in a first-round RT-PCR using the HTBI primer set. TCRdb itself ran the multiplex PCR reads through MiXCR, one entry per CDR3 protein. The sample lists around 35,000 distinct CDR3 sequences; around 52% were seen once. Sequencing used blood. The receptors were gathered from a woman aged 35 to 49 with Graves' ophthalmopathy.

This clonotype was picked up many times. V gene TRBV28 combines with J gene TRBJ2-1; TRBD2 might be the D (5 bases). The germline V and J ends were trimmed by 7 bases and 2 bases, with 9 bases remaining between them. CDR1 MDHEN and CDR2 SYDVKM come from the germline V gene. The CDR3 length is 13 residues. For the CDR3, the DNA is TGTGCCAGCATCGGGCGGGCCTACAATGAGCAGTTCTTC. This sequence encodes CASIGRAYNEQFF.

By sample share, this clonotype is medium-sized. This chain joins TRBV20-1 and TRBJ2-7, with D possibly TRBD2 on 6 matching bases. The V and J ends lost 6 bases and 4 bases respectively, with 19 bases between them. The CDR3 totals 14 residues. CDR1 is DFQATT, CDR2 SNEGSKA, per germline (reference sequence). The CDR3 nucleotides are TGCAGTGCACAAAGTGGGGCAGGGAGGTACGAGCAGTACTTC. This codes for CSAQSGAGRYEQYF.

This clonotype is labeled as medium-sized. The chain uses TRBV19 and TRBJ1-2, with D possibly TRBD1 on 6 matching bases. V lost 7 bases, J lost 4 bases, and 16 bases lay in between. Per germline, CDR1 LNHDA and CDR2 SQIVND (reference sequence). This CDR3 comprises 14 residues. The CDR3 bases are TGTGCCAGTACCCGTCAGGGGATGAGCTATGGCTACACCTTC. Its translation: CASTRQGMSYGYTF.

This sequence joins TRBV7-9 and TRBJ1-1; D remains unclear. This CDR3 contains 14 residues. CDR1 is SEHNR, CDR2 FQNEAQ, per germline (reference sequence). Trimming stripped 1 base from V and 6 bases from J, with 12 bases between. CDR3 coding DNA: TGTGCCAGCAGCTTAGGATGGGCTACCCCTGAAGCTTTCTTT. Its translation: CASSLGWATPEAFF.

The table lists this clonotype with many counts. The rearrangement joins TRBV15 to TRBJ2-1; possibly TRBD2 for D (6 bases). Trimming took off 1 base at V and 4 bases at J, with 14 bases between the two ends. In germline, CDR1 is LNHNV, CDR2 YYDKDF (reference sequence). This CDR3 contains 16 residues. CDR3 nucleotides: TGTGCCACCAGCAGAGTACCCGGGACTCGATACAATGAGCAGTTCTTC. It encodes CATSRVPGTRYNEQFF.

This clonotype showed up many times. CDR3 sequence (DNA): TGTGCCAGCAGTTTAGGAAGCTCTGGGGCCAACGTCCTGACTTTC. Protein product: CASSLGSSGANVLTF. This chain links TRBV12-3 or TRBV12-4 with TRBJ2-6; D uncertain. The CDR3 extends over 15 amino acids. Trimming pared 1 base from V and 0 bases from J, leaving 4 bases between.

This clonotype was observed at least ten times. The V gene is TRBV6-4, the J gene TRBJ2-3, with D perhaps matching TRBD2 (5 bases). This CDR3 contains 15 residues. The germline V gene encodes CDR1 MRHNA and CDR2 SNTAGT. Trimming pared 5 bases from V and 1 base from J, leaving 13 bases between. DNA for the CDR3: TGTGCCAGCAGTCGGAGACTAAGCGGCACAGATACGCAGTATTTT. Protein: CASSRRLSGTDTQYF.

This clonotype was found many times. V usage is TRBV11-2 and J usage is TRBJ2-7; 7 bases fit TRBD2. Trimming took 5 bases from V and 3 from J; bases not matched to a gene: 10. CDR1 SGHAT and CDR2 FQNNGV come from the germline V gene. The CDR3 is 15 amino acids. Here the CDR3 DNA reads TGTGCCAGCAGCCCTCGCAGCGGGACCGTCTACGAGCAGTACTTC. Translating it yields CASSPRSGTVYEQYF.

In this sample, this clonotype is medium-sized. J is TRBJ1-1 and V is TRBV2; weak D call: TRBD1 (5 bases). Germline V gene lookup returns CDR1 SNHLY and CDR2 FYNNEI. The CDR3 covers 13 residues. Trimming pared 4 bases from V and 5 bases from J, leaving 11 bases between. As DNA, the CDR3 is TGTGCCAGCAGTGTCCAGGGAGGAACTGAAGCTTTCTTT. Amino acid sequence: CASSVQGGTEAFF. Supplemented by reference TRBV2 and TRBJ1-1, the full variable domain reads EPEVTQTPSHQVTQMGQEVILRCVPISNHLYFYWYRQILGQKVEFLVSFYNNEISEKSEIFDDQFSVERPDGSNFTLKIRSTKLEDSAMYFCASSVQGGTEAFFGQGTRLTVV.

The rearrangement uses TRBV5-4 and TRBJ2-5; D is possibly TRBD2 (7 bases). Germline assignment: CDR1 SGHNT and CDR2 YYREEE (reference sequence). V was trimmed by 7 bases and J by 5 bases, leaving 21 bases between them. This CDR3 region has 15 residues. CDR3 in DNA: TGTGCCAGCTATTCGGGGGCGGGAGTTGGCGAGACCCAGTACTTC. Residues: CASYSGAGVGETQYF.

This clonotype was recorded at least ten times. The chain links TRBV9 to TRBJ2-3; D gene unclear. CDR1 is SGDLS, CDR2 YYNGEE, per germline. The CDR3 is 13 amino acids. The V end was cut by 0 bases, the J end by 2 bases, with 4 bases between. The CDR3 reads CASSVDSTDTQYF. For the CDR3, the DNA is TGTGCCAGCAGCGTAGACTCCACAGATACGCAGTATTTT.

This clonotype was seen ten or more times. V usage is TRBV6-5 and J usage is TRBJ2-3; D possibly corresponds to TRBD2 (5 bases). The CDR3 sequence is 14 residues long. In germline, CDR1 is MNHEY, CDR2 SVGAGI. V lost 6 bases to trimming and J lost 2 bases, with 12 bases between them. The CDR3 protein is CASRTGSSTDTQYF. In DNA, the CDR3 is TGTGCCAGCAGGACGGGATCCTCCACAGATACGCAGTATTTT.

V usage is TRBV13 and J usage is TRBJ1-1; D is perhaps TRBD1 (6 bases). Germline V gene sequence: CDR1 PRHDT, CDR2 FYEKMQ (reference sequence). V lost 1 base, J lost 4 bases, and 10 bases lay in between. The CDR3 spans 14 residues. CDR3 sequence (DNA): TGTGCCAGCAGCTTAGAGGGGGGGGGCACTGAAGCTTTCTTT. The encoded protein is CASSLEGGGTEAFF.

In its sample, this clonotype was seen many times. This sequence joins TRBV20-1 and TRBJ1-5, with 7 bases that match TRBD1. CDR1 is DFQATT, CDR2 SNEGSKA, per germline (reference sequence). The CDR3 covers 18 residues. The V and J ends lost 2 bases and 7 bases, in that order; junction bases with no gene match: 20. DNA for the CDR3: TGCAGTGCTAGACCCCCAGGGCAGGGGACAGCCTCTGGACAGCCCCAGCATTTT. Its translation is CSARPPGQGTASGQPQHF.

This chain links TRBV7-2 with TRBJ2-3; 9 nucleotides align to TRBD1. CDR1 and CDR2 from the germline V gene are SGHTA and FQGNSA. J was trimmed by 11 bases and V by 5 bases; bases with no gene match: 14. This CDR3 spans 15 amino acids. DNA of the CDR3: TGTGCCAGCAGCCCATGGACAGGGGTTAACAATGAGCAGTATTTT. It is translated as CASSPWTGVNNEQYF.

This chain links TRBV15 with TRBJ2-5; D is undetermined. This CDR3 has 11 residues. The V end lost 5 bases, the J end lost 5 bases, and 6 bases lay between the germline ends. Per germline, CDR1 LNHNV and CDR2 YYDKDF (reference sequence). The CDR3 reads CATSSRETQYF. The CDR3 coding sequence is TGTGCCACCAGCTCCCGGGAGACCCAGTACTTC.

This clonotype was counted many times. This chain joins TRBV9 and TRBJ2-3, with 9 positions matching TRBD2. J gave up 6 bases and V 6 bases, and 14 bases lay outside the gene matches. CDR3 length: 16 residues. The germline CDR1 and CDR2 sequences are SGDLS and YYNGEE. The CDR3: CASKPASGATLDTQYF. CDR3 sequence (DNA): TGTGCCAGCAAACCGGCTAGCGGGGCTACATTGGATACGCAGTATTTT.

In this sample, this clonotype turned up a few times. This chain links TRBV18 with TRBJ2-5; TRBD2 is a possible D gene (5 bases). From germline, CDR1 is KGHSH and CDR2 LQKENI. V was cut by 3 bases and J by 2 bases, with 13 bases left in between. The CDR3 has 15 residues. CDR3 sequence (DNA): TGTGCCAGCTCACCTGGTGGGAGTCTTCAAGAGACCCAGTACTTC. Translation gives CASSPGGSLQETQYF.

This clonotype was detected ten times or more. The chain links TRBV19 to TRBJ1-2; no clear D gene. The V gene's germline CDR1 is LNHDA and CDR2 SQIVND (reference sequence). The CDR3 sequence is 14 residues long. V lost 1 base and J 9 bases, leaving 15 bases between the germline ends. The CDR3 region is CASSIGQRGGSYTF. The CDR3 nucleotides are TGTGCCAGTAGTATAGGTCAGAGAGGCGGGAGCTACACCTTC.

In this sample, this clonotype turned up once. The junction departs from germline at one end; a sequencing error may be responsible. The rearrangement joins TRBV12-3 or TRBV12-4 to TRBJ1-5; no definite D call. The CDR3 spans 15 residues. CDR3 nucleotides: TGTGCCAGCAGTTTAGATAGGGATGGCAATCAGCCCCGGCATTTT. The encoded protein is CASSLDRDGNQPRHF.

The chain couples TRBV20-1 to TRBJ2-1; 12 bases are a match to TRBD2. J lost 8 bases, V lost 3 bases, and 5 bases had no gene match. Germline V lookup: CDR1 DFQATT, CDR2 SNEGSKA (reference sequence). CDR3 size: 14 residues. The DNA of the CDR3 is TGCAGTGCTAGCACTAGCGGGAGGAACCATGAGCAGTTCTTC. It is translated as CSASTSGRNHEQFF.

Remarks on this clonotype: Likely a read error: the CDR3 ends without its conserved phenylalanine or tryptophan. No DNA is shown, since the ends of the CDR3 on it are uncertain; the CDR3 is the one TCRdb lists. V usage is TRBV5-5 and J usage is TRBJ1-2; TRBD1, the table's D call, was not compared with the DNA. The length of the CDR3 is 16 amino acids, counting both ends. Germline V CDR1 and CDR2: SGHKS, YYEKEE (reference sequence). The CDR3 reads CASGGQGNALVGGDTV.

The table lists this clonotype with many counts. V gene TRBV6-5 combines with J gene TRBJ1-1, with D possibly TRBD1 on 6 matching bases. V lost 6 bases and J 1 base, leaving 9 bases between the germline ends. Per the germline V gene, CDR1 is MNHEY and CDR2 is SVGAGI. The CDR3 is 13 amino acids. CDR3 sequence reads: CASRRGQNTEAFF. The CDR3 coding sequence is TGTGCCAGCAGACGGGGACAGAACACTGAAGCTTTCTTT.